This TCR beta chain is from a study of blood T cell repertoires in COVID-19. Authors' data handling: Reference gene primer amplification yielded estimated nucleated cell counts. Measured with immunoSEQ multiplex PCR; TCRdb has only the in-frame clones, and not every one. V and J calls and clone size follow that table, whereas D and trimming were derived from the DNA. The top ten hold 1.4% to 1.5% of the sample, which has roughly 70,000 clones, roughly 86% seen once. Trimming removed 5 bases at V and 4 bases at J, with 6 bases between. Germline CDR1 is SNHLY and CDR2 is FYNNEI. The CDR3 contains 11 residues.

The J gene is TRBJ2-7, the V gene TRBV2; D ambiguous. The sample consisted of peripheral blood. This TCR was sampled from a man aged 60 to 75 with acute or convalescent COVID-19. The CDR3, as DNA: TGTGCCAGCAGTCCTAAGTACGAGCAGTACTTC. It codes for CASSPKYEQYF.